The 11 T cell receptor beta chains reported below all come from one sample, sequenced in a study of metastatic and nonmetastatic thyroid tumors. TCRdb re-called clones from the PCR reads using MiXCR. The data contain 25,000 to 35,000 clones, about 15% of them singletons. Each patient went into thyroid surgery without having received any treatment. What was sequenced was blood. The receptor source for this set is a female donor with papillary thyroid cancer or a benign thyroid nodule (not recorded which). Some clones in this sample may be carry-over from other donors' samples.

This clone appeared once. The rearrangement uses TRBV9 and TRBJ1-3; unclear D gene. CDR1 is SGDLS and CDR2 is YYNGEE in the germline V gene. This CDR3 has 18 amino acids. V gave up 0 bases and J gave up 2 bases, with 18 bases separating them. The CDR3 protein is CASSVGVSPYRTGNTIYF. The CDR3, as DNA: TGTGCCAGCAGCGTAGGCGTCAGCCCGTACCGAACTGGAAACACCATATATTTT.

This clone has only a few counts. Relative to the germline gene, one junction end is altered; a read error may explain this. The chain links TRBV24-1 to TRBJ1-2, with TRBD1 matching over 9 bases. The CDR3 is 16 residues long. CDR1 KGHDR and CDR2 SFDVKD come from the germline V gene. The CDR3 is CDTSDNNAQGAHGYTF. The CDR3 DNA follows: TGTGACACCAGTGATAACAATGCACAGGGGGCGCATGGCTACACCTTC.

This clone was found a few times. A clone one base away is much larger, so this may be a read error. The chain uses TRBV3-1 and TRBJ2-3; TRBD2 might be the D (5 bases). This CDR3 comprises 12 residues. Germline-derived CDR1 and CDR2 are LGHDT and YNNKEL (reference sequence). V was trimmed by 8 bases and J by 6 bases, leaving 12 bases between them. CDR3 protein: CASGWESDTQYF. CDR3 DNA sequence: TGTGCCAGCGGTTGGGAGAGTGATACGCAGTATTTT.

This clone was seen at least ten times. This chain joins TRBV4-1 and TRBJ2-7; 14 bases are shared with TRBD2. J lost 6 bases, V lost 2 bases, and 6 bases had no gene match. The germline gives CDR1 MGHRA, CDR2 YSYEKL. The CDR3 runs 16 residues. The CDR3 coding sequence is TGCGCCAGCAGCCAACCCGGACTAGCGGGAGGCATCGAGCAGTACTTC. Protein product: CASSQPGLAGGIEQYF.

This clone was seen at least ten times. The chain links TRBV20-1 to TRBJ1-1; the D is unclear. V lost 6 bases to trimming and J lost 3 bases, with 14 bases between them. The CDR3 is 13 amino acids. Germline-derived CDR1 and CDR2 are DFQATT and SNEGSKA (reference sequence). CDR3 sequence reads: CSAIRTADTEAFF. The CDR3, as DNA: TGCAGTGCCATACGTACAGCGGACACTGAAGCTTTCTTT.

At least ten counts were recorded for this clone. The V gene is TRBV28, the J gene TRBJ2-1, with a possible D match to TRBD1 (5 bases). V was cut by 5 bases and J by 6 bases, with 14 bases left in between. The CDR3 loop spans 14 amino acids. The germline gives CDR1 MDHEN, CDR2 SYDVKM. The CDR3 protein is CASSPRQPRNEQFF. CDR3 sequence (DNA): TGTGCCAGCAGTCCGAGACAGCCCCGCAATGAGCAGTTCTTC.

This clone came up many times. The rearrangement uses TRBV5-4 and TRBJ2-5, with TRBD2 as a possible D gene (5 bases). CDR3 size: 17 residues. Trimming pared 4 bases from V and 5 bases from J, leaving 24 bases between. Germline lookup yields CDR1 SGHNT and CDR2 YYREEE (reference sequence). The CDR3 nucleotides read TGTGCCAGCAGCCACCGGGGTGGAGCGGCCCTAGGTGAGACCCAGTACTTC. It codes for CASSHRGGAALGETQYF.

This clone came up many times. The rearrangement uses TRBV4-2 and TRBJ2-2; 12 nucleotides align to TRBD2. Germline V gene sequence: CDR1 LGHNA, CDR2 YNFKEQ. Trimming cost V 4 bases and J 4 bases; bases outside gene matches: 7. The CDR3 covers 17 residues. The CDR3 spells CASSPGTSGLRTGELFF. CDR3 sequence (DNA): TGTGCCAGCAGCCCCGGGACTAGCGGGTTACGCACCGGGGAGCTGTTTTTT.

This clone is medium-sized by share. The CDR3 DNA reads TGTGCCAGCAGAGTTTACAATGAGCAGTTCTTC. Its translation: CASRVYNEQFF. The V and J genes are TRBV27 and TRBJ2-1; D is unclear. Between the trimmed V and J ends, which lost 6 bases and 4 bases, there was a span of 4 bases. This CDR3 comprises 11 residues. Germline assignment: CDR1 MNHEY and CDR2 SMNVEV (reference sequence).

This clone was picked up many times. The V and J genes are TRBV12-3 or TRBV12-4 and TRBJ2-4; D is unresolved. This CDR3 region has 12 residues. V was clipped by 0 bases and J by 3 bases, with 0 bases between them. The CDR3: CASSLAKNIQYF. CDR3 bases: TGTGCCAGCAGTTTAGCCAAAAACATTCAGTACTTC.

This clone was picked up many times. The V call is TRBV5-4, the J call TRBJ2-1, with D possibly TRBD1 on 6 matching bases. Germline V gene data show CDR1 as SGHNT and CDR2 as YYREEE (reference sequence). The CDR3 is 13 amino acids. The V and J ends lost 4 bases and 9 bases respectively, with 14 bases between them. The CDR3 protein is CASSVNRAGEQFF. The CDR3, as DNA: TGTGCCAGCAGCGTTAACAGGGCGGGTGAGCAGTTCTTC.